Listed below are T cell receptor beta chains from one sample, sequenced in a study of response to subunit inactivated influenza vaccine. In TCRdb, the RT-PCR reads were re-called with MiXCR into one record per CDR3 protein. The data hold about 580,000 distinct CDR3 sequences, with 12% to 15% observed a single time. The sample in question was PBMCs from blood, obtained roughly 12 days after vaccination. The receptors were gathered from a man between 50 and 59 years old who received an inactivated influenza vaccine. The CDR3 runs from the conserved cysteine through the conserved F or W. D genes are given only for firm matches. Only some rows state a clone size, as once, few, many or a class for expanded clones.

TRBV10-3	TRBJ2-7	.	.	CAISPGQAYEQYF	TGTGCCATCAGTCCGGGACAAGCCTACGAGCAGTACTTC
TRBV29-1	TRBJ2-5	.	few	CSVGLGERETQYF	TGCAGCGTTGGTTTGGGGGAGAGGGAGACCCAGTACTTC
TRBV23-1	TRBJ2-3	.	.	CASSQSVPATPETDTQYF	TGCGCCAGCAGTCAATCGGTCCCCGCTACGCCCGAGACAGATACGCAGTATTTT
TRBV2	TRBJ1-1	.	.	CAGTQGRDTEAFF	TGTGCCGGTACACAGGGTCGGGACACTGAAGCTTTCTTT
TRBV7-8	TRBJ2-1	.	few	CASSLVRLDYNEQFF	TGTGCCAGCAGCTTAGTTCGGCTAGATTACAATGAGCAGTTCTTC
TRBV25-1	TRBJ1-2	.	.	CASSGQASPYGYTF	TGTGCCAGCAGTGGGCAGGCCAGCCCCTATGGCTACACCTTC
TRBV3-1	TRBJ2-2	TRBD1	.	CASSKGTGDTGELFF	TGTGCCAGCAGCAAGGGGACAGGGGACACCGGGGAGCTGTTTTTT
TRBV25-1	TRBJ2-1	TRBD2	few	CASHSYSGSSYNEQFF	TGTGCCAGCCATAGCTATAGCGGGAGCAGCTACAATGAGCAGTTCTTC
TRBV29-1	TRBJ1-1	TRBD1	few	CSVEPHGTGSTEAFF	TGCAGCGTTGAACCTCATGGGACAGGGAGCACTGAAGCTTTCTTT
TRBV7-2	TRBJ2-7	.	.	CASSRDPVSYEQYF	TGTGCCAGCAGCCGGGACCCGGTCTCCTACGAGCAGTACTTC
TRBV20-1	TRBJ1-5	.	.	CSARQAGLYSNQPQHF	TGCAGTGCTAGACAGGCCGGCTTATATAGCAATCAGCCCCAGCATTTT
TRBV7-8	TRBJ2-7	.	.	CASSFGALIHYEQYF	TGTGCCAGCAGCTTTGGAGCCCTAATTCACTACGAGCAGTACTTC
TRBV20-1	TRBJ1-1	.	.	CSARTGDHTEAFF	TGCAGTGCTAGAACAGGAGATCACACTGAAGCTTTCTTT
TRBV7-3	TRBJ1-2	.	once	CASSPVAGMYGYTF	TGTGCCAGCAGCCCCGTGGCAGGGATGTATGGCTACACCTTC
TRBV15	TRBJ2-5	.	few	CATSSSPRWGETQYF	TGTGCCACCAGCAGCTCCCCTCGCTGGGGAGAGACCCAGTACTTC
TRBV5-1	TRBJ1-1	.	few	CASRFDRTEAFF	TGCGCCAGCCGGTTCGATAGGACTGAAGCTTTCTTT
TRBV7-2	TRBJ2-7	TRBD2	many	CASSWTSGGASEQYF	TGTGCCAGCAGTTGGACTAGCGGGGGGGCCAGCGAGCAGTACTTC
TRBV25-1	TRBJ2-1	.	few	CASNDGSSYNEQFF	TGTGCCAGCAATGACGGGAGCTCCTACAATGAGCAGTTCTTC
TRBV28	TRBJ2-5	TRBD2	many	CASGVSAGGKETQYF	TGTGCCAGCGGAGTATCAGCGGGGGGGAAAGAGACCCAGTACTTC
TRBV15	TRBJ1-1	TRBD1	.	CATSREDRVNTEAFF	TGTGCCACCAGCAGAGAGGACAGGGTGAACACTGAAGCTTTCTTT
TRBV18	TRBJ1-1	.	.	CASSPTQVNTEAFF	TGTGCCAGCTCACCAACACAGGTGAACACTGAAGCTTTCTTT
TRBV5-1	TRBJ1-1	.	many	CASSKGGPNTEAFF	TGCGCCAGCAGCAAGGGGGGCCCAAACACTGAAGCTTTCTTT
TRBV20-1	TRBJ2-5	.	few	CSARELNSQETQYF	TGCAGTGCTAGAGAGCTCAACAGCCAAGAGACCCAGTACTTC
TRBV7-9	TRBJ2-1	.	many	CASSLEAASHRRNEQFF	TGTGCCAGCAGCTTAGAAGCAGCGAGCCACCGCCGCAATGAGCAGTTCTTC
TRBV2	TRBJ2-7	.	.	CASRGGLYEQYF	TGTGCCAGTCGAGGGGGATTATACGAGCAGTACTTC
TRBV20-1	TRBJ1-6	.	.	CSARTESSYNSPLHF	TGCAGTGCTAGGACCGAGAGCTCCTATAATTCACCCCTCCACTTT
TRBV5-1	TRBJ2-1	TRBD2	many	CASSFAAGEWYNEQFF	TGCGCCAGCAGCTTTGCAGCGGGAGAGTGGTACAATGAGCAGTTCTTC
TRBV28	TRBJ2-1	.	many	CASSYLPPRTEHNEQFF	TGTGCCAGCAGTTACTTACCTCCTCGGACAGAGCACAATGAGCAGTTCTTC
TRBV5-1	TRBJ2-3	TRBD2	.	CASSLDVTSGGPGYF	TGCGCCAGCAGCTTGGACGTGACTAGCGGGGGCCCCGGGTATTTT
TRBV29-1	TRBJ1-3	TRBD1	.	CSVERTTGTGSNSGNTIYF	TGCAGCGTTGAAAGAACTACCGGGACAGGATCAAACTCTGGAAACACCATATATTTT
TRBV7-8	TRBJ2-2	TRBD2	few	CASSLYTLAVNTGELFF	TGTGCCAGCAGCTTATACACACTAGCGGTTAACACCGGGGAGCTGTTTTTT
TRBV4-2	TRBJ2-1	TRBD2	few	CASSQDFSGGFNEQFF	TGTGCCAGCAGCCAAGACTTCAGCGGGGGGTTCAATGAGCAGTTCTTC
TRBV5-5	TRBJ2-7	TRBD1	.	CASSPPRVGGAYEQYF	TGTGCCAGCAGCCCTCCGCGTGTAGGGGGCGCCTACGAGCAGTACTTC
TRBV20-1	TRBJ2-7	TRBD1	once	CSATDPGQGAYEQYF	TGCAGTGCTACCGACCCGGGACAGGGGGCCTACGAGCAGTACTTC
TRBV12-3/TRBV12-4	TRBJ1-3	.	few	CASSRGGGRGNTIYF	TGTGCCAGCAGTCGCGGGGGGGGGCGAGGAAACACCATATATTTT
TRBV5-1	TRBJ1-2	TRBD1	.	CASSRTGTGPHGYTF	TGCGCCAGCAGCAGAACTGGGACAGGCCCTCACGGCTACACCTTC
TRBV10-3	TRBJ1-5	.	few	CAISESGRYQHF	TGTGCCATCAGTGAGTCGGGGCGTTACCAGCATTTT
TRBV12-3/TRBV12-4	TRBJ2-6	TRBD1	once	CASIYSQGAGGANVLTF	TGTGCCAGCATTTATTCCCAGGGGGCAGGTGGGGCCAACGTCCTGACTTTC
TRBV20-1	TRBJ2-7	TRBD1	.	CSATRQGLDEQYF	TGCAGTGCTACCCGACAGGGGCTCGACGAGCAGTACTTC
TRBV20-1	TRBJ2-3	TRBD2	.	CSARVLANTDTQYF	TGCAGTGCTAGAGTACTAGCGAACACAGATACGCAGTATTTT
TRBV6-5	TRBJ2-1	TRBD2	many	CASSYSWRGGSYNEQFF	TGTGCCAGCAGTTACTCGTGGCGGGGGGGCTCCTACAATGAGCAGTTCTTC
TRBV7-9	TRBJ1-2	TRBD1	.	CASSFAGTAYGYTF	TGTGCCAGCAGCTTTGCCGGGACAGCCTATGGCTACACCTTC
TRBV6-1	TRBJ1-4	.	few	CASRTNPLGGWGEKLFF	TGTGCCAGCAGGACCAACCCACTGGGGGGATGGGGTGAAAAACTGTTTTTT
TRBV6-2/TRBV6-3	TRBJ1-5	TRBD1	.	CASSWRQGRNQPQHF	TGTGCCAGCAGTTGGCGACAGGGGAGGAATCAGCCCCAGCATTTT
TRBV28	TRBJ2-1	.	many	CASRPMDSSYNEQFF	TGTGCCAGCAGACCCATGGACAGCTCCTACAATGAGCAGTTCTTC
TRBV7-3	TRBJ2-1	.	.	CASSGGTSPYNEQFF	TGTGCCAGCAGCGGGGGGACTTCTCCTTACAATGAGCAGTTCTTC
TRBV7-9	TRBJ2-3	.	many	CASSRSGASTDTQYF	TGTGCCAGCAGTCGCAGCGGTGCTAGCACAGATACGCAGTATTTT
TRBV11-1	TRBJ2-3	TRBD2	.	CASSPRGAGGRWSTDTQYF	TGTGCCAGCAGCCCCCGCGGGGCGGGAGGGAGGTGGAGCACAGATACGCAGTATTTT
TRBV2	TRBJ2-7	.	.	CASSEPVGEGEQYF	TGTGCCAGCAGTGAACCAGTGGGCGAGGGCGAGCAGTACTTC
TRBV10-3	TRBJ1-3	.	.	CAISERGTAGNTIYF	TGTGCCATCAGTGAGAGGGGGACCGCTGGAAACACCATATATTTT
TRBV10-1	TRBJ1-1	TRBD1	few	CASSEGTGEAFF	TGCGCCAGCAGTGAGGGGACAGGCGAAGCTTTCTTT
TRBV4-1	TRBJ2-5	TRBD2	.	CASSQVLAGGKETQYF	TGCGCCAGCAGCCAAGTACTAGCGGGAGGGAAAGAGACCCAGTACTTC
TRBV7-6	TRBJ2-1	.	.	CASSLAVAVASYNEQFF	TGTGCCAGCAGCTTAGCGGTAGCGGTAGCCTCCTACAATGAGCAGTTCTTC
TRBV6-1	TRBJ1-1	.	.	CASSGQLRTEAFF	TGTGCCAGCAGTGGACAGCTGCGCACTGAAGCTTTCTTT